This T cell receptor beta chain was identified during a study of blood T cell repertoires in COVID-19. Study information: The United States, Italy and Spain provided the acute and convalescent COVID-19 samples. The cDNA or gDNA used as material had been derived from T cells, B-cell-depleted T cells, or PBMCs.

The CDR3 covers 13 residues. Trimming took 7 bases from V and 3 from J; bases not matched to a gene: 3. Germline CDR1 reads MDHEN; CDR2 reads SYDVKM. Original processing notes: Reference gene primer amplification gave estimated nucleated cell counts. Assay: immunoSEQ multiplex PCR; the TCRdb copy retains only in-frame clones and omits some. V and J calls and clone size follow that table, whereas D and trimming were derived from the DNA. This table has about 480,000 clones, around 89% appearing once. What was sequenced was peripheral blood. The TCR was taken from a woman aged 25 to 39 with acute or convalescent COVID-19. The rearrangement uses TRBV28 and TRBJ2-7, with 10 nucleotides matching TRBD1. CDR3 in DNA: TGTGCCAGCACGACAGGGGGCGGCTACGAGCAGTACTTC. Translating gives CASTTGGGYEQYF.